This TCR beta chain was obtained from a study of shared clonotypes between healthy human individuals. Turning to the study itself: Donors had three CD4 naive, three CD4 memory, two CD8 naive and one CD8 memory plate apiece.

Trimming left V 6 bases short and J 0 bases short, with 17 bases between. The CDR3 loop spans 16 amino acids. In germline, CDR1 is MNHEY, CDR2 SMNVEV (reference sequence). A deep-level run was used for the assay. Evenly divided among several immunoSEQ plates was the genomic DNA of each subset. Repertoires were generated with immunoSEQ multiplex PCR, while TCRdb's copy carries only in-frame clones and drops some. The data show 2 million to 2.5 million clones, about 95% seen once. CD45RO-negative, CCR7-selected cells formed the naive CD8 fraction, which excluded terminally differentiated effector memory CD45RA+ cells. The donors, healthy adults who were HIV-negative, had experienced no recent acute infections or vaccinations.

The V and J genes are TRBV27 and TRBJ1-1, with D possibly matching TRBD1 (5 bases). This clonotype originated in a man aged 18 to 30 in good health. Sample: naive CD8+ T cells sorted from blood. CDR3 nucleotide sequence: TGTGCCAGCAGCTTCTCAGTGGGGGAGTTGAACACTGAAGCTTTCTTT. This encodes CASSFSVGELNTEAFF.